This TCR beta chain is drawn from a study of regulatory T cells in long-lasting Graves disease. Study-level findings and limits: TCR diversity was lower in persistent Graves' patients (versus newly diagnosed ones).

This clonotype was observed a handful of times. Its antigen is as yet unknown. With iRepertoire HTBI primers and Arm-PCR of CDR3 regions, TCR beta libraries were built. Via MiXCR, TCRdb re-called the multiplex PCR reads, giving one row per CDR3 protein. Among about 530,000 distinct CDR3 sequences listed, 15% to 20% were seen once. Noted time point: newly diagnosed GD, antithyroid drugs for less than 3 months. Extracted RNA from PBMCs served as the source of the TCR library. A further study also used this sample, focusing on T cells in Graves' hyperthyroidism and ophthalmopathy. That paper states: Also found in blood were most expanded thyroid clonotypes above 0.001.

The sequencing here drew on peripheral blood mononuclear cells (PBMCs), taken at new diagnosis, from a patient treated with antithyroid drugs. The receptor was isolated from a middle-aged woman with Graves disease.

Here the CDR3 reads CASSSHSTGPVDIQYF. In DNA, the CDR3 is TGTGCCAGCAGTTCCCACTCAACAGGGCCGGTCGACATTCAGTACTTC. The chain joins TRBV12-3 or TRBV12-4 to TRBJ2-4; D possibly corresponds to TRBD1 (6 bases). Between the trimmed V and J ends, which lost 4 bases and 8 bases, there was a span of 21 bases. The length of the CDR3 is 16 residues.